The 6 T cell receptor beta chains below all came from one sample that was sequenced in a study of control samples from healthy donors and cancer patients. Generated by immunoSEQ multiplex PCR, the TCRdb table keeps only in-frame clones and is missing some. The sample lists about 150,000 clones, 93% occurring once. Sequencing was carried out using blood. These receptors were obtained from a man aged 50 to 60 in good health.

CDR3 residues: CASSNTAGGGEQFF. The DNA for the CDR3 is TGTGCCAGTAGTAATACCGCCGGGGGGGGTGAGCAGTTCTTC. The chain is built from TRBV19 and TRBJ2-1, with 8 bases fitting TRBD2. J gave up 9 bases and V 4 bases, and 8 bases lay outside the gene matches. CDR3 length equals 14 residues. Looked up from germline, CDR1 is LNHDA and CDR2 is SQIVND (reference sequence). Variable domain in full (rest from reference TRBV19 and TRBJ2-1): DGGITQSPKYLFRKEGQNVTLSCEQNLNHDAMYWYRQDPGQGLRLIYYSQIVNDFQKGDIAEGYSVSREKKESFPLTVTSAQKNPTAFYLCASSNTAGGGEQFFGPGTRLTVL.

This chain uses TRBV3-1 (or the pseudogene TRBV3-2) with TRBJ1-1; unclear D gene. CDR3 length: 15 amino acids. The germline CDR1 and CDR2 sequences are LGHDT and YNNKEL (reference sequence). Trimming took 0 bases from V and 1 from J, leaving 9 bases between them. CDR3: CASSQDWVENTEAFF. The CDR3 DNA follows: TGTGCCAGCAGCCAAGATTGGGTGGAGAACACTGAAGCTTTCTTT.

The V gene is TRBV28, the J gene TRBJ1-2; D perhaps matches TRBD1 (6 bases). From germline, CDR1 is MDHEN and CDR2 SYDVKM. The CDR3 spans 13 residues. V lost 4 bases to trimming and J lost 5 bases, with 11 bases between them. This CDR3 reads CASSSYREYGYTF. The CDR3 DNA reads as TGTGCCAGCAGTTCGTACAGGGAGTATGGCTACACCTTC.

The V call is TRBV4-1, the J call TRBJ1-2; 8 nucleotides agree with TRBD1. Trimming removed 3 bases from V and 7 bases from J; junction bases left unmatched: 13. Germline V lookup: CDR1 MGHRA, CDR2 YSYEKL. This CDR3 contains 16 residues. The CDR3 DNA sequence: TGCGCCAGCAGCCACCTCCTAACAGGGGGTAGGAGTGGCTACACCTTC. It is translated as CASSHLLTGGRSGYTF.

CDR3 region: CASSFLQVSYEQYF. The CDR3 bases are TGTGCCAGCAGCTTCTTACAGGTCTCCTACGAGCAGTACTTC. V and J are TRBV7-2 and TRBJ2-7; a possible D gene is TRBD1 (5 bases). Per the germline V gene, CDR1 is SGHTA and CDR2 is FQGNSA. V lost 3 bases and J 0 bases, leaving 9 bases between the germline ends. The CDR3 consists of 14 residues.

The chain couples TRBV7-3 to TRBJ2-2; no clear D. Germline V lookup: CDR1 SGHTA, CDR2 FQGTGA. With 6 bases removed from V and 6 bases from J, the gap between germline ends came to 17 bases. This CDR3 comprises 15 residues. The CDR3 here is CASRLELAAAGELFF. For the CDR3, the DNA is TGTGCCAGCAGGCTCGAGCTCGCGGCTGCCGGGGAGCTGTTTTTT. The whole variable domain, remainder taken from reference TRBV7-3 and TRBJ2-2, is GAGVSQTPSNKVTEKGKYVELRCDPISGHTALYWYRQSLGQGPEFLIYFQGTGAADDSGLPNDRFFAVRPEGSVSTLKIQRTERGDSAVYLCASRLELAAAGELFFGEGSRLTVL.